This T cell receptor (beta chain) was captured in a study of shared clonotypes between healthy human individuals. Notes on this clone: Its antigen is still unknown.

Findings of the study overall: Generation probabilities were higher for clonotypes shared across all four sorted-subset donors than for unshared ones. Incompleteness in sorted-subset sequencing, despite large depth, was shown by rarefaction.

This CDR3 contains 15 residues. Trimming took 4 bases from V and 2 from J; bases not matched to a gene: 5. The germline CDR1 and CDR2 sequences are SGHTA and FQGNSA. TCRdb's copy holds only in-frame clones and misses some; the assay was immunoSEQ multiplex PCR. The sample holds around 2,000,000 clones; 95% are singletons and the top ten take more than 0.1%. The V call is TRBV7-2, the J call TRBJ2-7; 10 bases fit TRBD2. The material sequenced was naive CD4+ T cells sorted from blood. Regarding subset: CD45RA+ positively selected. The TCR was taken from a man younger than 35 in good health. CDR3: CASSSLSGRTYEQYF. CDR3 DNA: TGTGCCAGCAGCTCCCTTAGCGGGAGGACCTACGAGCAGTACTTC.